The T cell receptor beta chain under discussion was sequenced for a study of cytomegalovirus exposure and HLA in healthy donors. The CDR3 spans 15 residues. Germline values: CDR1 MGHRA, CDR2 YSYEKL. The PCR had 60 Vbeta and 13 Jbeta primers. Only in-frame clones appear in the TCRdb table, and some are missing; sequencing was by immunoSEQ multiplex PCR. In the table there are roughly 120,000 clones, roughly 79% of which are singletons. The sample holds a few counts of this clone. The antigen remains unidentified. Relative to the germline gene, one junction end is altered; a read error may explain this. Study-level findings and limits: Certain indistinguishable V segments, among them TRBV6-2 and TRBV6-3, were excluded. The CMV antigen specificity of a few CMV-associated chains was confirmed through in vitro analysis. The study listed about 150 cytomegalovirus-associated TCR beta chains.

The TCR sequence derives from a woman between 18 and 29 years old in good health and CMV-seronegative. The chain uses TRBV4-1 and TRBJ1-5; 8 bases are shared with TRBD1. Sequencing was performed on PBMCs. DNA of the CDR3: TGCGCCAGCAGCCAAGACACAGGGGGGAATCAACCCCAGCATTTT. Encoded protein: CASSQDTGGNQPQHF.